The present T cell receptor (beta chain) was sequenced within a study of blood T cell repertoires in COVID-19. Whole-study context: Acute and convalescent COVID-19 specimens originated in the United States, Italy and Spain.

V was trimmed by 8 bases and J by 2 bases, leaving 16 bases between them. The CDR3 has 14 residues. Germline loops: CDR1 SNHLY, CDR2 FYNNEI. Seattle's enrolled individuals joined amid active infection and were then monitored longitudinally. The authors' processing: Scientists estimated how many nucleated cells there were by amplifying reference gene primers. Assay: immunoSEQ multiplex PCR; the TCRdb copy retains only in-frame clones and omits some. Clone size and V and J calls were adopted from that table, with D and trimming inferred from the DNA. The table includes about 480,000 clones, roughly 89% detected once.

The chain has TRBV2 and TRBJ2-7; the D gene is possibly TRBD1 (6 bases). The sequenced sample was peripheral blood. This TCR came from a man aged 18 to 30 with COVID-19, enrolled during active disease. The CDR3 reads CASGKGVFTYEQYF. The CDR3 nucleotides read TGTGCCAGCGGAAAGGGGGTCTTCACCTACGAGCAGTACTTC.